A single sample is the source of the 18 T cell receptor beta chains below, sequenced in a study of preoperative IRX-2 immunotherapy in early breast cancer. The protocol was immunoSEQ multiplex PCR, while the TCRdb copy is restricted to in-frame clones and leaves out a portion. Of fewer than 70,000 clones in the sample, approximately 94% are singletons; the top ten hold approximately 1.8%. Specified treatment: preoperative locoregional IRX-2 cytokine immunotherapy. The sample was taken from a patient treated with IRX-2 immunotherapy. The receptors originated from a human donor with breast cancer.

The chain combines TRBV4-2 with TRBJ2-7; the D gene is possibly TRBD1 (5 bases). CDR1 is LGHNA, CDR2 YNFKEQ, per germline. V was cut by 0 bases and J by 3 bases, with 9 bases left in between. The CDR3 is 14 residues long. The CDR3 DNA reads TGTGCCAGCAGCCAAGAAGGGCAGGGCTACGAGCAGTACTTC. It translates to CASSQEGQGYEQYF.

The chain has TRBV4-1 and TRBJ1-6; D not resolved. There are 13 residues in the CDR3. Germline-derived CDR1 and CDR2 are MGHRA and YSYEKL. The germline V and J ends were trimmed by 1 base and 11 bases, with 9 bases remaining between them. The CDR3 DNA sequence: TGCGCCAGCAGCCAAGTAGGGTTTGCACCCCTCCACTTT. Translated, it gives CASSQVGFAPLHF.

V is TRBV6-5 and J is TRBJ1-1; 8 bases match TRBD1. V was pared by 8 bases and J by 3 bases, with 5 bases of the junction left unmatched. Germline CDR1 and CDR2: MNHEY and SVGAGI. CDR3 length: 13 amino acids. CDR3 region: CASGDRSDTEAFF. The DNA of the CDR3 is TGTGCCAGCGGGGACAGGTCGGACACTGAAGCTTTCTTT.

This sequence joins TRBV5-1 and TRBJ2-1; 7 nucleotides align to TRBD2. Germline values: CDR1 SGHRS, CDR2 YFSETQ. The ends lost 4 bases at V and 6 bases at J; junction bases unmatched: 16. The CDR3 has 17 amino acids. The CDR3 protein is CASSRRGVGGRSNEQFF. In DNA, the CDR3 is TGCGCCAGCAGCCGCCGGGGGGTAGGCGGGCGGTCCAATGAGCAGTTCTTC.

The chain has TRBV7-2 and TRBJ2-1; TRBD1 matches 7 bases. The length of the CDR3 is 15 residues. Germline lookup yields CDR1 SGHTA and CDR2 FQGNSA. J lost 6 bases, V lost 3 bases, and 8 bases had no gene match. CDR3 region: CASSFSGTVRNEQFF. In DNA form, the CDR3 reads TGTGCCAGCAGCTTCTCCGGGACAGTACGCAATGAGCAGTTCTTC. The variable domain in full, with the rest retrieved from reference TRBV7-2 and TRBJ2-1, is GAGVSQSPSNKVTEKGKDVELRCDPISGHTALYWYRQSLGQGLEFLIYFQGNSAPDKSGLPSDRFSAERTGGSVSTLTIQRTQQEDSAVYLCASSFSGTVRNEQFFGPGTRLTVL.

The chain recombines TRBV9 with TRBJ2-1, with D unclear. V lost 0 bases and J lost 5, with 3 bases in between. Germline CDR1 and CDR2: SGDLS and YYNGEE. The CDR3 length is 12 residues. CDR3 DNA sequence: TGTGCCAGCAGCGTAGGGAACAATGAGCAGTTCTTC. It encodes CASSVGNNEQFF.

This clone was found once. The rearrangement links TRBV7-5 to TRBJ1-2. TRBV7-5 is given as a pseudogene. The CDR3 loop spans 15 amino acids. The CDR3: CARSLAWGARYGYTF. The CDR3 DNA reads as TGTGCCAGAAGCTTAGCGTGGGGGGCTCGGTATGGCTACACCTTC.

The chain has TRBV4-3 and TRBJ2-3; TRBD1 might be the D (6 bases). Trimming pared 1 base from V and 3 bases from J, leaving 14 bases between. This CDR3 comprises 16 residues. Germline CDR1 is LGHNA and CDR2 is YSLEER. CDR3 loop: CASSQVRQELTDTQYF. Here the CDR3 DNA reads TGCGCCAGCAGCCAAGTTAGACAGGAATTAACAGATACGCAGTATTTT.

Only one count was recorded for this clone. The DNA for the CDR3 is TGTGCCAGCAGCCAAGAGACTACGTATGCAGAGACCCAGTACTTC. The encoded protein is CASSQETTYAETQYF. The genes are TRBV4-2 and TRBJ2-5, with TRBD2 as a possible D gene (5 bases). The germline gives CDR1 LGHNA, CDR2 YNFKEQ. V gave up 0 bases and J gave up 4 bases, with 12 bases separating them. The length of the CDR3 is 15 residues.

The chain links TRBV7-2 to TRBJ2-6; possible D gene TRBD2, 5 bases. The germline V gene has CDR1 SGHTA and CDR2 FQGNSA. Trimming shortened V by 6 bases and J by 2 bases, and 8 bases separated the two germline ends. The CDR3 is made up of 14 amino acids. CDR3 amino acids: CASRTGTGANVLTF. In DNA, the CDR3 is TGTGCCAGCAGAACGGGAACTGGGGCCAACGTCCTGACTTTC.

The rearrangement joins TRBV2 to TRBJ2-7, with D possibly TRBD2 on 6 matching bases. Germline values: CDR1 SNHLY, CDR2 FYNNEI. V lost 7 bases and J 2 bases, leaving 15 bases between the germline ends. The CDR3 loop spans 14 amino acids. The CDR3 nucleotides read TGTGCCAGCAATATCGGGGGTGGTCCCTACGAGCAGTACTTC. Translation: CASNIGGGPYEQYF.

V and J are TRBV5-1 and TRBJ1-5, with TRBD1 matching over 8 bases. With 0 bases clipped from V and 3 bases from J, the junction kept 2 bases outside the gene matches. The germline gives CDR1 SGHRS, CDR2 YFSETQ. This CDR3 is 15 amino acids long. The CDR3 DNA reads as TGCGCCAGCAGCTTGGGACAGGGGCCCAATCAGCCCCAGCATTTT. It encodes CASSLGQGPNQPQHF.

The rearrangement links TRBV11-2 to TRBJ2-2; 7 bases align to TRBD2. The CDR3 is made up of 16 amino acids. The V and J ends lost 1 base and 6 bases, in that order; junction bases with no gene match: 8. The germline V gene encodes CDR1 SGHAT and CDR2 FQNNGV. The CDR3 loop is CASSLGGGRGSGELFF. For the CDR3, the DNA is TGTGCCAGCAGCTTAGGAGGTGGGAGGGGTTCCGGGGAGCTGTTTTTT.

In DNA, the CDR3 is TGTGCCAGCAGCCCGTTCCCGAGAGGCTACACCTTC. Encoded protein: CASSPFPRGYTF. The rearrangement uses TRBV5-4 and TRBJ1-2; D is unclear. Germline V gene lookup returns CDR1 SGHNT and CDR2 YYREEE (reference sequence). Trimming removed 4 bases from V and 8 bases from J, with 12 bases in between. CDR3 length: 12 amino acids.

The chain is built from TRBV5-6 and TRBJ1-1, with D possibly matching TRBD1 (5 bases). The V end was cut by 4 bases, the J end by 4 bases, with 20 bases between. The CDR3 is 16 amino acids. Per the germline V gene, CDR1 is SGHDT and CDR2 is YYEEEE. The chain's CDR3 is CASSPTIGDGSTEAFF. The CDR3 DNA reads as TGTGCCAGCAGCCCCACCATTGGGGACGGAAGCACTGAAGCTTTCTTT.

This rearrangement joins TRBV5-8 to TRBJ1-1; possibly TRBD1 for D (5 bases). The V gene lost 0 bases and the J gene lost 6 bases, with 15 bases spanning the gap. This CDR3 region has 15 residues. Per the germline V gene, CDR1 is SGHTS and CDR2 is YDEGEE. CDR3 loop: CASSLGWLGGAEAFF. For the CDR3, the DNA is TGTGCCAGCAGCTTGGGGTGGTTGGGGGGAGCTGAAGCTTTCTTT. Filled out from reference TRBV5-8 and TRBJ1-1, the complete variable domain reads EAGVTQSPTHLIKTRGQQATLRCSPISGHTSVYWYQQALGLGLQFLLWYDEGEERNRGNFPPRFSGRQFPNYSSELNVNALELEDSALYLCASSLGWLGGAEAFFGQGTRLTVV.

The V gene is TRBV7-2, the J gene TRBJ2-5, with a tentative D call TRBD1 (5 bases). Germline CDR1 SGHTA, CDR2 FQGNSA. V shed 0 bases and J shed 4 bases, with 15 bases lying between them. CDR3 length equals 16 residues. CDR3 nucleotides: TGTGCCAGCAGCTTAGCGCTTTCCAGGGCGTCAGAGACCCAGTACTTC. This gives the protein CASSLALSRASETQYF.

This chain uses TRBV7-3 with TRBJ2-1, with D possibly TRBD1 on 5 matching bases. Germline-derived CDR1 and CDR2 are SGHTA and FQGTGA. Trimming left V 3 bases short and J 7 bases short, with 10 bases between. The CDR3 totals 13 residues. The CDR3 coding sequence is TGTGCCAGCAGCTTCCCAGGGCGGAATGAGCAGTTCTTC. Translating it yields CASSFPGRNEQFF.